The rows below give T cell receptor beta chains drawn from one sample of a study of T-cell memory formation after mild COVID-19. Each CDR3 protein gets one entry after TCRdb re-called the 5' RACE reads with MiXCR. The sample lists about 600,000 distinct CDR3 sequences, about 22% occurring once. The source material was PBMCs or a T cell subset sorted from them (not recorded which). The source of these receptors is an adult woman who had mild COVID-19 (a few samples of this study predate the infection). Cell type and time point are not known. Each CDR3 is given with its conserved first and last residue. Fields, in order: D gene, V gene, J gene, clone size, CDR3 protein, CDR3 DNA. D genes are given only for firm matches. Size values are once, few and many counts, or a class for expanded clones, and some rows have none.

D gene: TRBD1; V gene: TRBV20-1; J gene: TRBJ1-2; clone size: many; CDR3 protein: CSARGPTGGSYGYTF; CDR3 DNA: TGCAGTGCTAGAGGCCCGACAGGGGGGAGCTATGGCTACACCTTC
D gene: TRBD2; V gene: TRBV7-6; J gene: TRBJ2-3; clone size: NA; CDR3 protein: CASSPERDTDTQYF; CDR3 DNA: TGTGCCAGCAGCCCAGAGCGGGACACAGATACGCAGTATTTT
D gene: TRBD1; V gene: TRBV5-1; J gene: TRBJ1-1; clone size: once; CDR3 protein: CASSPQPGGPTEAFF; CDR3 DNA: TGCGCCAGCAGCCCGCAACCAGGGGGACCCACTGAAGCTTTCTTT
D gene: TRBD1; V gene: TRBV20-1; J gene: TRBJ1-2; clone size: NA; CDR3 protein: CSARDGTVTNYGYTF; CDR3 DNA: TGCAGTGCTAGAGACGGGACAGTTACTAACTATGGCTACACCTTC
D gene: TRBD2; V gene: TRBV7-9; J gene: TRBJ2-7; clone size: few; CDR3 protein: CASSHGLESSYEQYF; CDR3 DNA: TGTGCCAGCAGCCACGGACTAGAGAGCTCCTACGAGCAGTACTTC
D gene: NA; V gene: TRBV11-2; J gene: TRBJ2-1; clone size: NA; CDR3 protein: CASRKSPGPRGNEQFF; CDR3 DNA: TGTGCCAGCAGAAAAAGCCCTGGGCCCCGTGGTAATGAGCAGTTCTTC
D gene: NA; V gene: TRBV20-1; J gene: TRBJ2-7; clone size: NA; CDR3 protein: CSAKKTQRGQYF; CDR3 DNA: TGCAGTGCTAAGAAAACACAGAGGGGGCAGTACTTC
D gene: NA; V gene: TRBV6-1; J gene: TRBJ2-3; clone size: few; CDR3 protein: CASSPRRRVTDTQYF; CDR3 DNA: TGTGCCAGCAGTCCCCGACGGAGGGTCACAGATACGCAGTATTTT
D gene: TRBD1; V gene: TRBV5-4; J gene: TRBJ2-1; clone size: few; CDR3 protein: CASSLGQDRDNEQFF; CDR3 DNA: TGTGCCAGCAGCTTGGGGCAGGACAGGGATAATGAGCAGTTCTTC
D gene: NA; V gene: TRBV7-2; J gene: TRBJ1-2; clone size: NA; CDR3 protein: CASSFNPGDDYGYTF; CDR3 DNA: TGTGCCAGCAGCTTCAACCCGGGTGATGACTATGGCTACACCTTC
D gene: NA; V gene: TRBV5-1; J gene: TRBJ1-2; clone size: NA; CDR3 protein: CASSFNRNYGYTF; CDR3 DNA: TGCGCCAGCAGCTTTAACCGAAACTATGGCTACACCTTC
D gene: TRBD2; V gene: TRBV3-1; J gene: TRBJ2-7; clone size: few; CDR3 protein: CASSQAPSGRYEQYF; CDR3 DNA: TGTGCCAGCAGCCAAGCCCCCAGCGGGAGATACGAGCAGTACTTC
D gene: NA; V gene: TRBV7-7; J gene: TRBJ2-2; clone size: NA; CDR3 protein: CASGLEGGELFF; CDR3 DNA: TGTGCCAGCGGATTGGAGGGCGGGGAGCTGTTTTTT
D gene: NA; V gene: TRBV14; J gene: TRBJ2-3; clone size: NA; CDR3 protein: CASSQVAGSPPYF; CDR3 DNA: TGTGCCAGCAGCCAAGTTGCGGGGAGCCCGCCGTATTTT
D gene: NA; V gene: TRBV6-5; J gene: TRBJ2-3; clone size: few; CDR3 protein: CASSRTHGPDTQYF; CDR3 DNA: TGTGCCAGCAGTCGAACCCATGGCCCAGATACGCAGTATTTT
D gene: TRBD1; V gene: TRBV7-8; J gene: TRBJ1-5; clone size: NA; CDR3 protein: CASSFRKDRGNNPPQHF; CDR3 DNA: TGTGCCAGCAGCTTCCGTAAAGACAGGGGGAACAATCCGCCCCAGCATTTT
D gene: TRBD1; V gene: TRBV12-3/TRBV12-4; J gene: TRBJ1-5; clone size: NA; CDR3 protein: CASSWTGGQPQHF; CDR3 DNA: TGTGCCAGCAGTTGGACAGGAGGTCAGCCCCAGCATTTT
D gene: TRBD2; V gene: TRBV10-3; J gene: TRBJ2-5; clone size: NA; CDR3 protein: CATSRTAGLQETQYF; CDR3 DNA: TGTGCCACCTCACGTACAGCGGGGTTACAAGAGACCCAGTACTTC
D gene: NA; V gene: TRBV19; J gene: TRBJ2-7; clone size: few; CDR3 protein: CASSTDAGIYEQYF; CDR3 DNA: TGTGCCAGTAGTACCGATGCGGGAATTTACGAGCAGTACTTC
D gene: NA; V gene: TRBV24-1; J gene: TRBJ2-3; clone size: once; CDR3 protein: CATSDAGGGGTDTQYF; CDR3 DNA: TGTGCCACCAGTGATGCCGGGGGAGGGGGTACAGATACGCAGTATTTT
D gene: NA; V gene: TRBV30; J gene: TRBJ2-3; clone size: few; CDR3 protein: CARGRGPTDTQYF; CDR3 DNA: TGTGCCCGAGGGCGGGGCCCCACAGATACGCAGTATTTT
D gene: NA; V gene: TRBV4-1; J gene: TRBJ2-1; clone size: NA; CDR3 protein: CASSQVQRDNEQFF; CDR3 DNA: TGCGCCAGCAGCCAAGTACAACGGGACAATGAGCAGTTCTTC
D gene: TRBD2; V gene: TRBV5-4; J gene: TRBJ2-3; clone size: NA; CDR3 protein: CASSTGAGDRTQYF; CDR3 DNA: TGTGCCAGCAGCACAGGAGCGGGAGATCGGACGCAGTATTTT
D gene: NA; V gene: TRBV5-5; J gene: TRBJ2-1; clone size: few; CDR3 protein: CASSLWAQGPYNEQFF; CDR3 DNA: TGTGCCAGCAGCCTCTGGGCCCAGGGACCCTACAATGAGCAGTTCTTC
D gene: NA; V gene: TRBV12-3/TRBV12-4; J gene: TRBJ1-2; clone size: few; CDR3 protein: CASSLSGSLAGRMWGYTF; CDR3 DNA: TGTGCCAGCAGTTTATCGGGTAGTCTGGCAGGCCGGATGTGGGGCTACACCTTC
D gene: NA; V gene: TRBV2; J gene: TRBJ1-4; clone size: few; CDR3 protein: CASKVANEKLFF; CDR3 DNA: TGTGCCAGCAAGGTGGCTAATGAAAAACTGTTTTTT
D gene: TRBD1; V gene: TRBV10-3; J gene: TRBJ1-1; clone size: NA; CDR3 protein: CAIRRTGVNTEAFF; CDR3 DNA: TGTGCCATCAGACGGACAGGGGTGAACACTGAAGCTTTCTTT
D gene: TRBD1; V gene: TRBV11-1; J gene: TRBJ2-7; clone size: NA; CDR3 protein: CASSSRTGGEYF; CDR3 DNA: TGTGCCAGCAGCAGCCGGACAGGAGGAGAGTACTTC
D gene: NA; V gene: TRBV13; J gene: TRBJ2-7; clone size: few; CDR3 protein: CASSTAIERYEQYF; CDR3 DNA: TGTGCCAGCAGCACCGCCATAGAGCGTTACGAGCAGTACTTC
D gene: TRBD2; V gene: TRBV6-2/TRBV6-3; J gene: TRBJ2-5; clone size: many; CDR3 protein: CASSLGLAAMGTQYF; CDR3 DNA: TGTGCCAGCAGTTTGGGACTAGCGGCGATGGGGACCCAGTACTTC
D gene: NA; V gene: TRBV6-5; J gene: TRBJ1-3; clone size: NA; CDR3 protein: CASSYSNTPHSGNTIYF; CDR3 DNA: TGTGCCAGCAGTTACTCGAACACTCCTCACTCTGGAAACACCATATATTTT
D gene: TRBD2; V gene: TRBV2; J gene: TRBJ2-7; clone size: few; CDR3 protein: CASRDAISGRYEQYF; CDR3 DNA: TGTGCCAGCAGGGACGCCATCAGCGGGAGGTACGAGCAGTACTTC
D gene: NA; V gene: TRBV5-1; J gene: TRBJ2-1; clone size: NA; CDR3 protein: CASSKLVGGDSYNEQFF; CDR3 DNA: TGCGCCAGCAGCAAACTCGTGGGGGGCGACTCCTACAATGAGCAGTTCTTC
D gene: TRBD1; V gene: TRBV12-3/TRBV12-4; J gene: TRBJ2-7; clone size: NA; CDR3 protein: CASSSLWTGEDEQYF; CDR3 DNA: TGTGCCAGCAGTTCTTTATGGACAGGGGAGGACGAGCAGTACTTC
D gene: NA; V gene: TRBV6-6; J gene: TRBJ1-4; clone size: few; CDR3 protein: CASSYSLLTQNSLNEKLFF; CDR3 DNA: TGTGCCAGCAGTTACTCATTATTGACGCAGAACTCGCTGAATGAAAAACTGTTTTTT
D gene: TRBD2; V gene: TRBV20-1; J gene: TRBJ2-2; clone size: few; CDR3 protein: CSARTSGGPTGELFF; CDR3 DNA: TGCAGTGCGCGGACTAGCGGGGGACCTACCGGGGAGCTGTTTTTT
D gene: NA; V gene: TRBV7-3; J gene: TRBJ2-1; clone size: few; CDR3 protein: CASSLTAGRYNEQFF; CDR3 DNA: TGTGCCAGCAGCTTAACGGCGGGCCGCTACAATGAGCAGTTCTTC
D gene: NA; V gene: TRBV6-6; J gene: TRBJ2-5; clone size: NA; CDR3 protein: CASSYLRLVDRYGQETQYF; CDR3 DNA: TGTGCCAGCAGTTACCTTCGATTAGTAGATAGATACGGCCAAGAGACCCAGTACTTC
D gene: NA; V gene: TRBV7-3; J gene: TRBJ2-2; clone size: NA; CDR3 protein: CASSLLANTGELFF; CDR3 DNA: TGTGCCAGCAGCTTATTGGCTAACACCGGGGAGCTGTTTTTT
D gene: NA; V gene: TRBV6-2/TRBV6-3; J gene: TRBJ1-2; clone size: few; CDR3 protein: CASRTSWYGYTF; CDR3 DNA: TGTGCCAGCAGGACCTCTTGGTATGGCTACACCTTC
D gene: NA; V gene: TRBV5-8; J gene: TRBJ2-3; clone size: once; CDR3 protein: CASSLLQGGRYGQYF; CDR3 DNA: TGTGCCAGCAGCTTGTTGCAGGGCGGTAGATACGGGCAGTATTTT
D gene: NA; V gene: TRBV12-3/TRBV12-4; J gene: TRBJ1-5; clone size: many; CDR3 protein: CASSLGGSQPQHF; CDR3 DNA: TGTGCCAGCAGCCTCGGGGGATCCCAGCCCCAGCATTTT
D gene: NA; V gene: TRBV7-9; J gene: TRBJ2-3; clone size: many; CDR3 protein: CASSSGTSTDTQYF; CDR3 DNA: TGTGCCAGCAGCTCCGGGACTAGCACAGATACGCAGTATTTT
D gene: TRBD2; V gene: TRBV7-8; J gene: TRBJ2-3; clone size: NA; CDR3 protein: CASSLSGGKTDTQYF; CDR3 DNA: TGTGCCAGCAGCTTGAGCGGGGGAAAAACAGATACGCAGTATTTT
D gene: TRBD1; V gene: TRBV6-2/TRBV6-3; J gene: TRBJ2-7; clone size: few; CDR3 protein: CASRSRGLPTYEQYF; CDR3 DNA: TGTGCCAGCAGATCTAGGGGGCTCCCGACCTACGAGCAGTACTTC
D gene: TRBD1; V gene: TRBV9; J gene: TRBJ1-2; clone size: few; CDR3 protein: CASNLGQGQPNYGYTF; CDR3 DNA: TGTGCCAGCAACCTAGGACAGGGCCAACCTAACTATGGCTACACCTTC
D gene: TRBD1; V gene: TRBV5-1; J gene: TRBJ1-2; clone size: few; CDR3 protein: CASSSGQLNYGYTF; CDR3 DNA: TGCGCCAGCAGCTCGGGACAGCTTAACTATGGCTACACCTTC
D gene: NA; V gene: TRBV5-1; J gene: TRBJ2-6; clone size: NA; CDR3 protein: CASRASRSGANVLTF; CDR3 DNA: TGCGCCAGCAGAGCTAGCCGCTCTGGGGCCAACGTCCTGACTTTC
D gene: TRBD1; V gene: TRBV7-3; J gene: TRBJ1-2; clone size: NA; CDR3 protein: CASSSHAGSTGVYGYTF; CDR3 DNA: TGTGCCAGCAGCTCCCATGCGGGGTCGACAGGGGTCTATGGCTACACCTTC
D gene: TRBD1; V gene: TRBV7-9; J gene: TRBJ1-6; clone size: few; CDR3 protein: CASSPVTGVLSPLHF; CDR3 DNA: TGTGCCAGCAGCCCCGTGACAGGGGTTTTGTCACCCCTCCACTTT
D gene: TRBD1; V gene: TRBV7-9; J gene: TRBJ2-7; clone size: NA; CDR3 protein: CASSTGQQNYEQYF; CDR3 DNA: TGTGCCAGCAGCACGGGACAGCAGAACTACGAGCAGTACTTC
D gene: TRBD1; V gene: TRBV11-2; J gene: TRBJ2-5; clone size: NA; CDR3 protein: CASSSPWENFGTADQETQYF; CDR3 DNA: TGTGCCAGCAGCTCCCCCTGGGAGAATTTCGGGACAGCCGATCAAGAGACCCAGTACTTC
D gene: TRBD2; V gene: TRBV5-6; J gene: TRBJ2-7; clone size: few; CDR3 protein: CASSSPGLAGGPYEQYF; CDR3 DNA: TGTGCCAGCAGCTCTCCGGGACTAGCGGGAGGTCCCTACGAGCAGTACTTC
D gene: TRBD2; V gene: TRBV6-5; J gene: TRBJ2-3; clone size: NA; CDR3 protein: CASSWGGGGSPTADTQYF; CDR3 DNA: TGTGCCAGCAGTTGGGGAGGCGGGGGGTCACCTACGGCGGATACGCAGTATTTT
D gene: TRBD1; V gene: TRBV18; J gene: TRBJ1-2; clone size: many; CDR3 protein: CASSPGTGGYGYTF; CDR3 DNA: TGTGCCAGCTCACCCGGGACAGGGGGCTATGGCTACACCTTC